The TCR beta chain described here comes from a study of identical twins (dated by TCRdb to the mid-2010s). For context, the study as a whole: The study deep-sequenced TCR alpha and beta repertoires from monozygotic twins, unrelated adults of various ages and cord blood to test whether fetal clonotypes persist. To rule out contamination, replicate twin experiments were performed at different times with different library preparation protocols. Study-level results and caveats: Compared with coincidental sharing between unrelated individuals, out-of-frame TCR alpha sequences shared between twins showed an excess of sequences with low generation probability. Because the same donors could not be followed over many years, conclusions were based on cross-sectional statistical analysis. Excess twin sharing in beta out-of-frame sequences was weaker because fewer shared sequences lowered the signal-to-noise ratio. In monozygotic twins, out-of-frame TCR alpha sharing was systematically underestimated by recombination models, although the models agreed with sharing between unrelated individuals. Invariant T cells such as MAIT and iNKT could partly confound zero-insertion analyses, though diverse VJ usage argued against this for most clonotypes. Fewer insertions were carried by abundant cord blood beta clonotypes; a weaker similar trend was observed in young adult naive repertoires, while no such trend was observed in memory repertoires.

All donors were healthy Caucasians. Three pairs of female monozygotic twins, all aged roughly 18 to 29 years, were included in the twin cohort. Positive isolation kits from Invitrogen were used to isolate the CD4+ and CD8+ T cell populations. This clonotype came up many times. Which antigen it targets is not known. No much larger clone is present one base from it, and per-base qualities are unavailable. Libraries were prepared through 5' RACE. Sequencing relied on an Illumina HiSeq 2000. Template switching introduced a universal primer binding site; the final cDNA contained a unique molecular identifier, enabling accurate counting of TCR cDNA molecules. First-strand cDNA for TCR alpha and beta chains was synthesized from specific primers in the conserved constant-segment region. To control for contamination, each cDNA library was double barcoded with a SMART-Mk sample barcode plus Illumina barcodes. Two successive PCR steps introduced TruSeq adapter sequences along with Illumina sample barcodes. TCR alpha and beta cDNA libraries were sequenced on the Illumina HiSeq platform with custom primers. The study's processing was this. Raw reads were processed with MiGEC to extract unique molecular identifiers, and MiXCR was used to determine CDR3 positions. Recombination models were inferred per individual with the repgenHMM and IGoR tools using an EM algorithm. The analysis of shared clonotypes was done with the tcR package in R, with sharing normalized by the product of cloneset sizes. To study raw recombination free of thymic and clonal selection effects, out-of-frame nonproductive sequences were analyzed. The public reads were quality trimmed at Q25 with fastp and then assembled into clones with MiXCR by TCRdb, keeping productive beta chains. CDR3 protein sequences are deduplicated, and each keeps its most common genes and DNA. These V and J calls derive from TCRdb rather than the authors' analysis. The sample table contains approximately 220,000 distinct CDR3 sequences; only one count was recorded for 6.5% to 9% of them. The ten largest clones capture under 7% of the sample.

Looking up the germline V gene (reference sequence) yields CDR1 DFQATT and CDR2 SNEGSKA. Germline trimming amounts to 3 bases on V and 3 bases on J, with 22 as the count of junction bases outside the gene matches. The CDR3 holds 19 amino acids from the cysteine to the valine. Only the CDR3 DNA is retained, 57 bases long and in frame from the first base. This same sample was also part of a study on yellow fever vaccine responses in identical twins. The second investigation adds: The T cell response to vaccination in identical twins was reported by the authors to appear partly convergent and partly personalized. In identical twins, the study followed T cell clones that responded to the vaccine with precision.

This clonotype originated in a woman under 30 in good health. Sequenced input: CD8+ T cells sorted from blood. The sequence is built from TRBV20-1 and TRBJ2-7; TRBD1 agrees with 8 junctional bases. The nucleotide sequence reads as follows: TGCAGTGCTAGGATACCGGGACAGGTTTTCGTGGGTCAAAACTACGAGCAGTACGTC. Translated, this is CSARIPGQVFVGQNYEQYV.